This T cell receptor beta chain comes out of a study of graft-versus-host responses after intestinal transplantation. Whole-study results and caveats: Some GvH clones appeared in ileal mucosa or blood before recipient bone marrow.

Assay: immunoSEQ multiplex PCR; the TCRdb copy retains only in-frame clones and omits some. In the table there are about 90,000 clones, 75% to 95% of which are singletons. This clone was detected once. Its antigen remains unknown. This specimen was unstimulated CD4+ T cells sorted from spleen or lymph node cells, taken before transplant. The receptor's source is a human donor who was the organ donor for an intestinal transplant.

CDR3 region: CASSFRDRGREKLFF. The CDR3 bases are TGTGCCAGCAGCTTCCGGGACAGGGGAAGAGAAAAACTGTTTTTT. The chain employs TRBV5-4 and TRBJ1-4; 10 bases align to TRBD1. The CDR3 is made up of 15 amino acids. The V segment lost 2 bases and the J segment 8 bases; nucleotides outside the gene matches: 6. Germline V gene sequence: CDR1 SGHNT, CDR2 YYREEE (reference sequence).